The 23 T cell receptor beta chains in this list originate from one sample, sequenced in a study of regulatory T cells in long-lasting Graves disease. The time point here: newly diagnosed GD, antithyroid drugs for less than 3 months. There was RNA extracted from PBMCs, and the TCR library was made from it. Both iRepertoire HTBI primers and Arm-PCR of CDR3 regions were used to build the TCR beta libraries. TCRdb ran MiXCR on the multiplex PCR reads and lists one entry per CDR3 protein. The table shows about 500,000 distinct CDR3 sequences, with about 16% occurring only once. This sample was shared with a second study, whose subject was T cells in Graves' hyperthyroidism and ophthalmopathy.

Sequencing was performed on peripheral blood mononuclear cells (PBMCs), taken at new diagnosis, from a patient treated with antithyroid drugs. The receptors shown here come from a man aged 35-49 years with Graves disease.

On this clonotype itself: A much larger clone differs from this one at a single base, so this may be a read error. V usage is TRBV5-1 and J usage is TRBJ2-5; D may be TRBD2 (6 bases). Germline values: CDR1 SGHRS, CDR2 YFSETQ. The CDR3 contains 15 residues. The CDR3 protein is CASGLEGHHQETQYF. Here the CDR3 DNA reads TGCGCCAGCGGCTTGGAGGGCCACCACCAAGAGACCCAGTACTTC. Complete variable domain (other parts from reference TRBV5-1 and TRBJ2-5): KAGVTQTPRYLIKTRGQQVTLSCSPISGHRSVSWYQQTPGQGLQFLFEYFSETQRNKGNFPGRFSGRQFSNSRSEMNVSTLELGDSALYLCASGLEGHHQETQYFGPGTRLLVL.

This clonotype occurred many times. This sequence joins TRBV2 and TRBJ2-7; 9 bases match TRBD2. Per germline, CDR1 SNHLY and CDR2 FYNNEI. J was trimmed by 2 bases and V by 6 bases; bases with no gene match: 5. This CDR3 region has 14 residues. The CDR3 DNA reads as TGTGCCAGCAGGCTAGGGACTAGCACCTACGAGCAGTACTTC. Its translation is CASRLGTSTYEQYF.

This clonotype appeared a few times. The V and J genes are TRBV2 and TRBJ1-2; D is ambiguous. Germline assignment: CDR1 SNHLY and CDR2 FYNNEI. The V end lost 5 bases, the J end lost 3 bases, and 10 bases lay between the germline ends. This CDR3 spans 13 amino acids. The CDR3 DNA is TGTGCCAGCAGTAGGCAGGTCGACTATGGCTACACCTTC. Encoded protein: CASSRQVDYGYTF.

This clonotype was detected a few times. The rearrangement uses TRBV2 and TRBJ2-4, with D tentatively TRBD2 (5 bases). This CDR3 contains 14 residues. Trimming took off 10 bases at V and 0 bases at J, with 13 bases between the two ends. Per the germline V gene, CDR1 is SNHLY and CDR2 is FYNNEI. Here the CDR3 reads CATSPGRAKNIQYF. The DNA of the CDR3 is TGTGCCACCTCCCCGGGGAGAGCCAAAAACATTCAGTACTTC.

This clonotype was observed many times. CDR3 DNA: TGTGCCAGCAGTTCCCGACAGGGCGTAGAGACCCAGTACTTC. Translated, it gives CASSSRQGVETQYF. The J gene is TRBJ2-5, the V gene TRBV28, with 7 bases identical to TRBD1. The trim removed 4 bases at V and 4 bases at J, leaving 6 bases unmatched. There are 14 residues in the CDR3. The germline V gene encodes CDR1 MDHEN and CDR2 SYDVKM. The full variable domain, completed using reference TRBV28 and TRBJ2-5, is DVKVTQSSRYLVKRTGEKVFLECVQDMDHENMFWYRQDPGLGLRLIYFSYDVKMKEKGDIPEGYSVSREKKERFSLILESASTNQTSMYLCASSSRQGVETQYFGPGTRLLVL.

The chain carries TRBV6-2 or TRBV6-3 and TRBJ2-7, with unresolved D. Deletions cut 4 bases from V and 6 bases from J, with 13 bases between. The CDR3 loop spans 13 amino acids. The germline CDR1 and CDR2 sequences are MNHEY and SVGEGT. As DNA, the CDR3 is TGTGCCAGCAGTTCGTCCCGGCGAGGCGAGCAGTACTTC. It is translated as CASSSSRRGEQYF.

This clonotype was picked up many times. The rearrangement joins TRBV2 to TRBJ2-7; weak D call: TRBD2 (5 bases). Germline V gene sequence: CDR1 SNHLY, CDR2 FYNNEI. V was pared by 2 bases and J by 7 bases, with 15 bases between. This CDR3 is built from 14 residues. As DNA, the CDR3 is TGTGCCAGCAGTGAATTGGCGGCTCCGGGGGAGCAGTACTTC. Encoded protein: CASSELAAPGEQYF.

The V call is TRBV10-3, the J call TRBJ2-1; the match to TRBD2 covers 12 bases. The trim removed 8 bases at V and 7 bases at J, leaving 3 bases unmatched. The CDR3 has 13 residues. Germline V gives CDR1 ENHRY, CDR2 SYGVKD. For the CDR3, the DNA is TGTGCCATCGGACTAGCGGGGAAAAATGAGCAGTTCTTC. It translates to CAIGLAGKNEQFF.

This clonotype was detected many times. This chain links TRBV28 with TRBJ1-1, with D possibly matching TRBD1 (5 bases). The CDR3 is 15 residues long. The V end was cut by 1 base, the J end by 5 bases, with 14 bases between. In germline, CDR1 is MDHEN, CDR2 SYDVKM. The chain's CDR3 is CASSLSRQGWTEAFF. The CDR3 coding sequence is TGTGCCAGCAGTTTATCACGGCAGGGCTGGACTGAAGCTTTCTTT.

This clonotype has ten or more counts. V usage is TRBV28 and J usage is TRBJ1-1; 10 nucleotides match TRBD1. J lost 5 bases, V lost 5 bases, and 11 bases had no gene match. Per germline, CDR1 MDHEN and CDR2 SYDVKM. The CDR3 has 16 residues. The CDR3 is CASSPYVDRGQTEAFF. The DNA for the CDR3 is TGTGCCAGCAGTCCCTACGTAGACAGGGGGCAAACTGAAGCTTTCTTT.

The table lists this clonotype with many counts. The rearrangement joins TRBV24-1 to TRBJ2-1; D not certain. The CDR3 loop spans 12 amino acids. The ends were cut back, 9 bases at V and 0 bases at J, with 5 bases in the middle. Germline V gene data show CDR1 as KGHDR and CDR2 as SFDVKD. CDR3 coding DNA: TGTGCCACCCAAGGCTCCTACAATGAGCAGTTCTTC. The encoded protein is CATQGSYNEQFF.

This clonotype was picked up many times. The chain carries TRBV5-1 and TRBJ2-3; 7 bases are a match to TRBD2. The germline CDR1 and CDR2 sequences are SGHRS and YFSETQ. With 0 bases clipped from V and 8 bases from J, the junction kept 3 bases outside the gene matches. This CDR3 is built from 13 residues. CDR3 sequence: CASSLGWEGTQYF. The CDR3 DNA reads as TGCGCCAGCAGCTTGGGTTGGGAGGGTACGCAGTATTTT.

This clonotype occurred many times. The rearrangement joins TRBV20-1 to TRBJ2-7; maybe TRBD1 (5 bases). Germline CDR1 is DFQATT and CDR2 is SNEGSKA (reference sequence). V gave up 3 bases and J gave up 5 bases, with 14 bases separating them. The CDR3 loop spans 13 amino acids. CDR3 amino acids: CSASGQGIDEQYF. The CDR3 DNA sequence: TGCAGTGCTAGCGGGCAGGGTATTGACGAGCAGTACTTC.

There are many counts of this clonotype. The chain combines TRBV20-1 with TRBJ2-7; D unclear. Per the germline V gene, CDR1 is DFQATT and CDR2 is SNEGSKA (reference sequence). V was trimmed by 2 bases and J by 3 bases, leaving 11 bases between them. This CDR3 comprises 13 residues. CDR3 in amino acids: CSARSASGYEQYF. In nucleotides, the CDR3 is TGCAGTGCTAGATCAGCCTCGGGCTACGAGCAGTACTTC.

This clonotype showed up just a few times. In DNA form, the CDR3 reads TGTGCCAGCAGCGCAGGGTTCTACAATGAGCAGTTCTTC. It encodes CASSAGFYNEQFF. The V and J genes are TRBV3-1 and TRBJ2-1, with a tentative D call TRBD1 (5 bases). In germline, CDR1 is LGHDT, CDR2 YNNKEL (reference sequence). This CDR3 contains 13 residues. V shed 5 bases and J shed 3 bases, with 8 bases lying between them.

This clonotype was recorded at least ten times. The chain recombines TRBV7-8 with TRBJ2-7, with D possibly matching TRBD2 (5 bases). The CDR3 sequence is 15 residues long. Germline V CDR1 and CDR2: SGHVS, FQNEAQ. Trimming left V 2 bases short and J 5 bases short, with 16 bases between. The CDR3 region has the DNA TGTGCCAGCAGCTTAAACGGTATGACGCGGGACGAGCAGTACTTC. The encoded protein is CASSLNGMTRDEQYF.

This clonotype turned up a few times. The genes are TRBV29-1 and TRBJ2-1, with 9 bases that match TRBD1. The V gene's germline CDR1 is SQVTM and CDR2 ANQGSEA. This CDR3 region has 14 residues. V dropped 8 bases and J dropped 9; count of bases not matched to a gene: 14. The CDR3 region is CSLQETGGRTEQFF. The CDR3 nucleotides read TGCAGCCTTCAAGAGACAGGGGGAAGGACTGAGCAGTTCTTC.

This clonotype was found many times. The chain has TRBV20-1 and TRBJ1-1; 8 bases match TRBD1. The CDR3 consists of 13 residues. The germline CDR1 and CDR2 sequences are DFQATT and SNEGSKA (reference sequence). Unmatched junction bases numbered 8, after V lost 7 bases and J lost 4 bases. Here the CDR3 reads CSVHRGYGTEAFF. The CDR3, as DNA: TGCAGTGTTCACAGGGGGTACGGCACTGAAGCTTTCTTT.

This clonotype showed up many times. This chain connects TRBV6-5 to TRBJ2-1, with TRBD1 matching 7 bases. The CDR3 length is 11 residues. The trim removed 4 bases at V and 14 bases at J, leaving 5 bases unmatched. CDR1 and CDR2 (germline): MNHEY, SVGAGI. The CDR3 DNA reads TGTGCCAGCAGTTCCCGACAGGGAGAGTTCTTC. Its translation is CASSSRQGEFF.

A remark on this clonotype: A much larger clonotype is one base distant, so this may be a read error. The chain is built from TRBV7-9 and TRBJ2-4; the match to TRBD1 covers 11 bases. The CDR3 spans 17 residues. Germline CDR1 is SEHNR and CDR2 is FQNEAQ (reference sequence). CDR3 bases: TGTGCCAACAGCGCCACCGGGACAGGGGGGAGGGGAAACATTCAGTACTTC. This sequence encodes CANSATGTGGRGNIQYF.

This clonotype was detected many times. The gene calls are TRBV7-3 and TRBJ2-1; D might be TRBD1 (6 bases). The CDR3 covers 16 residues. Germline CDR1 reads SGHTA; CDR2 reads FQGTGA. The ends were cut back, 1 base at V and 5 bases at J, with 15 bases in the middle. In nucleotides, the CDR3 is TGTGCCAGCAGCTTAAGGGGGCGAGTGAACAACAATGAGCAGTTCTTC. Amino acid sequence: CASSLRGRVNNNEQFF.

V is TRBV19 and J is TRBJ2-4; 9 bases map to TRBD1. Germline CDR1 reads LNHDA; CDR2 reads SQIVND (reference sequence). The V segment lost 6 bases and the J segment 11 bases; nucleotides outside the gene matches: 8. The CDR3 covers 13 residues. CDR3 DNA: TGTGCCAGTAGCTCAGGGGACAGGGCATTTCAGTACTTC. This encodes CASSSGDRAFQYF.

This clonotype was seen a handful of times. V is TRBV7-9 and J is TRBJ2-3; unclear D gene. The CDR3 is made up of 12 amino acids. The germline V and J ends were trimmed by 5 bases and 6 bases, with 9 bases remaining between them. CDR1 and CDR2 from the germline V gene are SEHNR and FQNEAQ (reference sequence). CDR3 residues: CASSLISDTQYF. The CDR3 DNA reads TGTGCCAGCAGCCTTATTAGCGATACGCAGTATTTT.